Below, 30 T cell receptor beta chains from the same sample are listed, as sequenced in a study of blood T cell repertoires in COVID-19. TCRdb's table, derived via immunoSEQ multiplex PCR, lists solely in-frame clones and lacks some. Of some 150,000 clones in the sample, around 87% were seen once. The sequenced material came from peripheral blood. These receptors were collected from a woman in her fifties or sixties with active or convalescent COVID-19.

The CDR3 DNA sequence: TGTGCCGACTCTAGCGGGGGGCACAATGAGCAGTTCTTC. As protein: CADSSGGHNEQFF. The genes are TRBV2 and TRBJ2-1; 11 bases agree with TRBD2. V lost 11 bases to trimming and J lost 5 bases; unmatched junction nucleotides: 5. The V gene's germline CDR1 is SNHLY and CDR2 FYNNEI. The CDR3 runs 13 residues.

This chain connects TRBV7-9 to TRBJ1-4, with TRBD1 as a possible D gene (6 bases). The CDR3 spans 15 residues. Germline V gives CDR1 SEHNR, CDR2 FQNEAQ (reference sequence). Trimming removed 11 bases from V and 4 bases from J, with 20 bases in between. The CDR3 DNA sequence: TGTGCCGCCTGCTCAGGGGCAGGCATTAATGAAAAACTGTTTTTT. Residues: CAACSGAGINEKLFF.

The chain is built from TRBV12-3 or TRBV12-4 and TRBJ2-3; 9 nucleotides line up with TRBD2. This CDR3 has 13 residues. Losses at the gene ends were 6 bases for V and 4 bases for J; bases not matched to a gene: 2. CDR3 DNA sequence: TGTGCCAGCAGCCTAGCGGGGCCAGATACGCAGTATTTT. It encodes CASSLAGPDTQYF.

The chain couples TRBV6-2 or TRBV6-3 to TRBJ1-5, with D possibly matching TRBD1 (6 bases). The CDR3 length is 20 residues. Germline CDR1 MNHEY, CDR2 SVGEGT. V lost 2 bases to trimming and J lost 0 bases, with 23 bases between them. The CDR3 sequence: CASSYPRGTPEPYSNQPQHF. CDR3 coding DNA: TGTGCCAGCAGTTACCCTCGTGGGACACCCGAACCCTATAGCAATCAGCCCCAGCATTTT.

The chain links TRBV29-1 to TRBJ1-1, with 12 bases fitting TRBD1. Trimming removed 6 bases from V and 5 bases from J; junction bases left unmatched: 7. CDR3 size: 14 residues. The germline CDR1 and CDR2 sequences are SQVTM and ANQGSEA. The CDR3 coding sequence is TGCAGCGTCGTCGGGACAGGGGGCGCGACTGAAGCTTTCTTT. Translation: CSVVGTGGATEAFF. The entire variable domain, with the rest obtained from reference TRBV29-1 and TRBJ1-1, is as follows: SAVISQKPSRDICQRGTSLTIQCQVDSQVTMMFWYRQQPGQSLTLIATANQGSEATYESGFVIDKFPISRPNLTFSTLTVSNMSPEDSSIYLCSVVGTGGATEAFFGQGTRLTVV.

The V and J genes are TRBV6-1 and TRBJ1-1, with 9 bases aligning to TRBD1. Germline lookup yields CDR1 MNHNS and CDR2 SASEGT. J lost 1 base, V lost 4 bases, and 7 bases had no gene match. The length of the CDR3 is 16 residues. CDR3 sequence: CASSVLQGAPNTEAFF. The CDR3 DNA is TGTGCCAGCAGTGTTTTACAGGGGGCTCCGAACACTGAAGCTTTCTTT.

V is TRBV6-1 and J is TRBJ1-4; D gene ambiguous. Trimming left V 2 bases short and J 7 bases short, with 14 bases between. CDR1 and CDR2 from the germline V gene are MNHNS and SASEGT. The CDR3 runs to 15 residues. Here the CDR3 DNA reads TGTGCCAGCAGTGAATTTGGTGGGCTGGGTGAAAAACTGTTTTTT. The encoded protein is CASSEFGGLGEKLFF.

V usage is TRBV7-3 and J usage is TRBJ2-5; 8 bases fit TRBD1. The length of the CDR3 is 14 residues. The trim removed 4 bases at V and 4 bases at J, leaving 5 bases unmatched. Germline assignment: CDR1 SGHTA and CDR2 FQGTGA. CDR3 in DNA: TGTGCCAGCAGCTCAGCAGGGGGCGCAGAGACCCAGTACTTC. Its protein product is CASSSAGGAETQYF. Variable domain in full (rest from reference TRBV7-3 and TRBJ2-5): GAGVSQTPSNKVTEKGKYVELRCDPISGHTALYWYRQSLGQGPEFLIYFQGTGAADDSGLPNDRFFAVRPEGSVSTLKIQRTERGDSAVYLCASSSAGGAETQYFGPGTRLLVL.

The gene calls are TRBV19 and TRBJ2-5, with 12 nucleotides matching TRBD2. The V segment lost 4 bases and the J segment 5 bases; nucleotides outside the gene matches: 5. This CDR3 comprises 15 residues. Germline V gene data show CDR1 as LNHDA and CDR2 as SQIVND (reference sequence). The CDR3 DNA reads as TGTGCCAGTAGTACGACTAGCGGGGGTGGGGAGACCCAGTACTTC. It codes for CASSTTSGGGETQYF.

The chain uses TRBV19 and TRBJ1-6, with 7 nucleotides matching TRBD1. J lost 10 bases, V lost 5 bases, and 8 bases had no gene match. The CDR3 extends over 14 amino acids. The germline V gene encodes CDR1 LNHDA and CDR2 SQIVND (reference sequence). The CDR3 spells CASSPRQGSSPLHF. The CDR3, as DNA: TGTGCCAGTAGTCCCCGACAGGGATCCTCACCCCTCCACTTT. Filled out from reference TRBV19 and TRBJ1-6, the complete variable domain reads DGGITQSPKYLFRKEGQNVTLSCEQNLNHDAMYWYRQDPGQGLRLIYYSQIVNDFQKGDIAEGYSVSREKKESFPLTVTSAQKNPTAFYLCASSPRQGSSPLHFGNGTRLTVT.

This clone was detected a few times. The chain uses TRBV7-9 and TRBJ2-2; the match to TRBD1 covers 8 bases. This CDR3 comprises 17 residues. Germline V gene lookup returns CDR1 SEHNR and CDR2 FQNEAQ (reference sequence). The junction had 13 bases not matched to a gene; V was cut back by 4 bases and J by 6 bases. CDR3 coding DNA: TGTGCCAGCAGCTCCAGACAGGGGTCTATAGGGGCCGGGGAGCTGTTTTTT. Protein product: CASSSRQGSIGAGELFF.

The chain couples TRBV29-1 to TRBJ2-3, with a tentative D call TRBD2 (5 bases). The CDR3 sequence is 13 residues long. Germline CDR1 SQVTM, CDR2 ANQGSEA. Trimming took 6 bases from V and 0 from J, leaving 10 bases between them. CDR3 amino acids: CSVPRRSTDTQYF. DNA of the CDR3: TGCAGCGTACCCAGGAGGAGCACAGATACGCAGTATTTT.

The rearrangement links TRBV10-3 to TRBJ2-2, with D uncertain. Between the trimmed V and J ends, which lost 4 bases and 1 base, there was a span of 7 bases. The length of the CDR3 is 14 residues. CDR1 and CDR2 (germline): ENHRY, SYGVKD. CDR3 DNA sequence: TGTGCCATCAGTGTGACTGAGAACACCGGGGAGCTGTTTTTT. Translation gives CAISVTENTGELFF.

The chain combines TRBV2 with TRBJ1-3; TRBD1 aligns across 8 bases. Germline loops: CDR1 SNHLY, CDR2 FYNNEI. V trimming: 6 bases; J trimming: 2 bases; junction bases outside the gene matches: 3. This CDR3 contains 14 residues. CDR3 sequence: CASRDRVAGNTIYF. The CDR3 DNA is TGTGCCAGCAGGGACAGGGTAGCTGGAAACACCATATATTTT. Based on the CDR3 plus reference TRBV2 and TRBJ1-3, the full variable domain is EPEVTQTPSHQVTQMGQEVILRCVPISNHLYFYWYRQILGQKVEFLVSFYNNEISEKSEIFDDQFSVERPDGSNFTLKIRSTKLEDSAMYFCASRDRVAGNTIYFGEGSWLTVV.

The V call is TRBV10-3, the J call TRBJ2-5; D unclear. Trimming stripped 2 bases from V and 1 base from J, with 8 bases between. This CDR3 comprises 14 residues. The germline gives CDR1 ENHRY, CDR2 SYGVKD. This chain's CDR3 is CAISESTLQETQYF. The CDR3 DNA reads as TGTGCCATCAGTGAGAGCACCCTCCAAGAGACCCAGTACTTC.

The CDR3: CASSYDVGGTDTQYF. The CDR3 DNA is TGTGCCAGCAGTTACGACGTCGGGGGCACAGATACGCAGTATTTT. The chain is built from TRBV6-2 or TRBV6-3 and TRBJ2-3; D possibly corresponds to TRBD2 (5 bases). This CDR3 spans 15 amino acids. Trimming pared 2 bases from V and 1 base from J, leaving 10 bases between. Germline values: CDR1 MNHEY, CDR2 SVGEGT.

This chain links TRBV29-1 with TRBJ1-1; maybe TRBD1 (6 bases). The CDR3 loop spans 14 amino acids. V lost 7 bases and J 2 bases, leaving 17 bases between the germline ends. Germline V gives CDR1 SQVTM, CDR2 ANQGSEA. The CDR3 sequence: CSALGQRLNTEAFF. The CDR3, as DNA: TGCAGCGCTCTAGGACAGCGGCTTAACACTGAAGCTTTCTTT.

The rearrangement uses TRBV11-2 and TRBJ1-3; a possible D gene is TRBD1 (6 bases). The CDR3 sequence is 14 residues long. Germline lookup yields CDR1 SGHAT and CDR2 FQNNGV. V was trimmed by 0 bases and J by 7 bases, leaving 10 bases between them. CDR3 sequence reads: CASSLEYRANTIYF. CDR3 nucleotide sequence: TGTGCCAGCAGCTTAGAGTACAGGGCGAACACCATATATTTT.

The chain recombines TRBV11-2 with TRBJ1-1, with D uncertain. In germline, CDR1 is SGHAT, CDR2 FQNNGV. CDR3 length: 12 amino acids. V dropped 8 bases and J dropped 4 bases, with 11 bases sitting between them. The chain's CDR3 is CASGGGVTEAFF. The DNA for the CDR3 is TGTGCCAGCGGAGGTGGAGTCACTGAAGCTTTCTTT.

There are many counts of this clone. The chain uses TRBV3-1 (or the pseudogene TRBV3-2) and TRBJ2-3; no firm D call. This CDR3 has 14 residues. Per germline, CDR1 LGHDT and CDR2 YNNKEL (reference sequence). Trimming took off 4 bases at V and 4 bases at J, with 12 bases between the two ends. The CDR3 nucleotides read TGTGCCAGCAGCCTATATGAGAGCTCAGATACGCAGTATTTT. This gives the protein CASSLYESSDTQYF.

The CDR3 protein is CASSPRTGGGYGYTF. In nucleotides, the CDR3 is TGTGCCAGCAGTCCCCGGACAGGGGGCGGCTATGGCTACACCTTC. V usage is TRBV6-5 and J usage is TRBJ1-2, with 11 bases identical to TRBD1. Looked up from germline, CDR1 is MNHEY and CDR2 is SVGAGI. The CDR3 spans 15 residues. V lost 5 bases and J lost 4; bases outside the gene matches: 6.

The V call is TRBV5-4, the J call TRBJ1-3; 8 bases are shared with TRBD1. J gave up 1 base and V 4 bases, and 7 bases lay outside the gene matches. There are 16 residues in the CDR3. From germline, CDR1 is SGHNT and CDR2 YYREEE (reference sequence). The CDR3 sequence: CASSGKNRGSGNTIYF. DNA for the CDR3: TGTGCCAGCAGCGGGAAGAACAGGGGGTCTGGAAACACCATATATTTT.

The rearrangement joins TRBV10-3 to TRBJ2-3; 14 bases match TRBD2. Losses at the gene ends were 6 bases for V and 2 bases for J; bases not matched to a gene: 1. This CDR3 has 15 residues. The germline V gene has CDR1 ENHRY and CDR2 SYGVKD. The CDR3 DNA reads as TGTGCCATCAGGACTAGCGGGGGGGACACAGATACGCAGTATTTT. Its translation: CAIRTSGGDTDTQYF.

The chain carries TRBV6-5 and TRBJ2-1; 13 nucleotides agree with TRBD2. Looked up from germline, CDR1 is MNHEY and CDR2 is SVGAGI. The CDR3 runs to 13 residues. The V segment lost 5 bases and the J segment 13 bases; nucleotides outside the gene matches: 5. The CDR3 DNA reads as TGTGCCAGCAGTACACGGACTAGCGGGGGACAGTTCTTC. Encoded protein: CASSTRTSGGQFF.

The V gene is TRBV5-8, the J gene TRBJ2-7; 11 nucleotides agree with TRBD2. With V trimmed by 0 bases and J by 7 bases, 9 bases remained unmatched. Germline lookup yields CDR1 SGHTS and CDR2 YDEGEE. This CDR3 has 16 residues. In nucleotides, the CDR3 is TGTGCCAGCAGCTTGGGACACCTAGCGGGGGGTAGGGAGCAGTACTTC. Protein product: CASSLGHLAGGREQYF. Using reference TRBV5-8 and TRBJ2-7 for the parts outside the CDR3, the full variable domain is EAGVTQSPTHLIKTRGQQATLRCSPISGHTSVYWYQQALGLGLQFLLWYDEGEERNRGNFPPRFSGRQFPNYSSELNVNALELEDSALYLCASSLGHLAGGREQYFGPGTRLTVT.

With respect to this clone: Sequence at one end of the junction differs from germline and may be a read error. The gene calls are TRBV5-5 and TRBJ2-5; TRBD2 matches at 7 bases. Germline-derived CDR1 and CDR2 are SGHKS and YYEKEE (reference sequence). The CDR3 is 15 amino acids. The CDR3 nucleotides are TGTGCCAGCAGCTTAATATCGGGGAGGGTAGAGACCCAGCACTTC. It specifies CASSLISGRVETQHF.

This sequence joins TRBV7-6 and TRBJ1-4; 7 bases map to TRBD1. Germline CDR1 SGHVS, CDR2 FNYEAQ. V was pared by 5 bases and J by 7 bases, with 13 bases of the junction left unmatched. The CDR3 runs to 16 residues. CDR3 sequence reads: CASSQPYRGWGEKLFF. The DNA for the CDR3 is TGTGCCAGCAGCCAGCCATACAGGGGCTGGGGTGAAAAACTGTTTTTT.

The chain has TRBV24-1 and TRBJ1-2, with 7 bases fitting TRBD1. In germline, CDR1 is KGHDR, CDR2 SFDVKD. The V gene end was trimmed by 7 bases and the J gene end by 4 bases; junction bases not matched to a gene: 11. CDR3 size: 15 residues. CDR3 sequence reads: CATRDRPSSCYGYTF. The CDR3 nucleotides read TGTGCCACCAGGGACAGGCCCTCATCGTGCTATGGCTACACCTTC.

This chain connects TRBV7-9 to TRBJ1-2; TRBD1 might be the D (6 bases). This CDR3 contains 13 residues. Trimming took off 2 bases at V and 6 bases at J, with 10 bases between the two ends. Per germline, CDR1 SEHNR and CDR2 FQNEAQ (reference sequence). The CDR3 sequence: CASSLTGLDGYTF. CDR3 coding DNA: TGTGCCAGCAGCTTAACAGGGTTGGATGGCTACACCTTC.

This chain connects TRBV28 to TRBJ1-2, with 8 bases aligning to TRBD1. The length of the CDR3 is 14 residues. Unmatched junction bases numbered 8, after V lost 7 bases and J lost 4 bases. Germline V gene lookup returns CDR1 MDHEN and CDR2 SYDVKM. In DNA form, the CDR3 reads TGTGCCAGCAATCCGGGACAGGAACGCTATGGCTACACCTTC. Translating it yields CASNPGQERYGYTF.